A selection of T cell receptor beta chains follows, all from one sample in a study of cytomegalovirus exposure and HLA in healthy donors. This table comes from immunoSEQ multiplex PCR, and its TCRdb copy is limited to in-frame clones, with some not included. The sample records around 160,000 clones, about 80% being singletons. Sequencing used PBMCs. Receptor source: a woman aged 40 to 50 in good health and CMV-seronegative. Each CDR3 is given with its conserved first and last residue. Fields, in order: clone size, J gene, D gene, V gene, CDR3 DNA, CDR3 protein. The D gene is left open where the match is weak. Clone size is given for some rows only: seen once, a few or many times, or a class if the clone is expanded.

>.|TRBJ1-4|.|TRBV16
TGTGCCAGCAGCCAATCGTCGTCAGGGTGGAAGAATGAAAAACTGTTTTTT
CASSQSSSGWKNEKLFF
>.|TRBJ2-7|.|TRBV30
TGTGCCGTGGATATAGCGGAGCAGTACTTC
CAVDIAEQYF
>.|TRBJ2-7|TRBD2|TRBV5-1
TGCGCCAGCAGCTACCAGGCGACTAGCGGGTCCTACGAGCAGTACTTC
CASSYQATSGSYEQYF
>.|TRBJ1-1|.|TRBV5-1
TGCGCCAGCAGTGGAGAGACTATTAACACTGAAGCTTTCTTT
CASSGETINTEAFF
>.|TRBJ1-4|.|TRBV6-5
TGTGCCAGCAGCCCCCTGGGGGGGGAGAAAAAACTGTTTTTT
CASSPLGGEKKLFF
>.|TRBJ2-7|.|TRBV7-2
TGTGCCAGCAGCTTAGTCGAGGCAGTCTACGAGCAGTACTTC
CASSLVEAVYEQYF
>.|TRBJ2-7|TRBD1|TRBV6-5
TGTGCCAGCAGTTACTCAGAGGGGGCCGGCTACGAGCAGTACTTC
CASSYSEGAGYEQYF
>.|TRBJ2-1|TRBD2|TRBV2
TGTGCCAGCAGACCCACTAGCGGGACAAATGAGCAGTTCTTC
CASRPTSGTNEQFF
>.|TRBJ1-2|.|TRBV23-1
TGCGCCAGCAGCCCATTCCCGGGGGGAGTCGAGTATGGCTACACCTTC
CASSPFPGGVEYGYTF
>.|TRBJ2-7|TRBD1|TRBV9
TGTGCCAGCAGCGTAGGGACAGGGGTAACCTACGAGCAGTACTTC
CASSVGTGVTYEQYF
>.|TRBJ1-2|TRBD1|TRBV28
TGTGCCAGCAGTGGGACAGGGAGGTTTCATGGCTACACCTTC
CASSGTGRFHGYTF
>.|TRBJ2-1|TRBD2|TRBV30
TGTGCCTGGAGTCTGGCGGGAGGTTCCTACAATGAGCAGTTCTTC
CAWSLAGGSYNEQFF
>.|TRBJ1-2|TRBD1|TRBV6-1
TGTGCCAGCAGTAGGGACAGGGTCGAAGGCTACACCTTC
CASSRDRVEGYTF
>once|TRBJ2-7|.|TRBV30
TGTGCCTGGAGCTTAGGCCCAGGGATTTTTTGCTTC
CAWSLGPGIFCF
>.|TRBJ2-3|.|TRBV5-1
TGCGCCAGCAGCTTGGGACTAGATAGAGATACGCAGTATTTT
CASSLGLDRDTQYF
>.|TRBJ1-2|.|TRBV27
TGTGCCAGCAGTTCTGAAACAGGGAACTATGGCTACACCTTC
CASSSETGNYGYTF
>.|TRBJ2-7|.|TRBV5-1
TGCGCCAGCAGCTTGGATTCAGCGATCTCCTACGAGCAGTACTTC
CASSLDSAISYEQYF
>.|TRBJ2-1|TRBD2|TRBV7-6
TGTGCCAGCAGCTCCCTGGAGTTTGGGGGACTAGCAGGAAATGAGCAGTTCTTC
CASSSLEFGGLAGNEQFF
>.|TRBJ1-1|TRBD1|TRBV27
TGTGCCAGCAGTGAGAGAGGGGGCGCATCGATTGAAGCTTTCTTT
CASSERGGASIEAFF
>once|TRBJ1-2|.|TRBV30
TGTGCCTCCCTACAGAGTTTTAATGATGGCTACACCTTC
CASLQSFNDGYTF
>.|TRBJ1-2|.|TRBV19
TGTGCCAGTAGTATAGATCTAACAGGGCAGGGTGGCTACACCTTC
CASSIDLTGQGGYTF
>.|TRBJ1-2|.|TRBV5-1
TGCGCCAGCAGCTTGGATCGTACGGGGGTTAACTATGGCTACACCTTC
CASSLDRTGVNYGYTF
>.|TRBJ2-7|TRBD2|TRBV6-1
TGTGCCAGCAGGGAAGCTAGCGGGAGTATGTACGAGCAGTACTTC
CASREASGSMYEQYF
>.|TRBJ1-2|.|TRBV15
TGTGCCACCAGCAGAGATGGAGGGACCTATGGCTACACCTTC
CATSRDGGTYGYTF
>.|TRBJ2-5|.|TRBV11-3
TGTGCCAGCAGCTTCCTATATTTAGACGGGAGAGAGACCCAGTACTTC
CASSFLYLDGRETQYF
>.|TRBJ2-1|TRBD2|TRBV10-3
TGTGCCATCAGCCCCGGGACTAGCGGGAGAAACTACAATGAGCAGTTCTTC
CAISPGTSGRNYNEQFF
>.|TRBJ2-7|TRBD2|TRBV29-1
TGCAGCGTTGAGCCTCCGGGGGGTGAGCAGTACTTC
CSVEPPGGEQYF
>.|TRBJ2-1|.|TRBV19
TGTGCCAGTAGTATCGGAGGCAATGAGCAGTTCTTC
CASSIGGNEQFF
>.|TRBJ2-1|TRBD1|TRBV30
TGTGCCTGGAGTAAGAGACAGGGGAGCGATGAGCAGTTCTTC
CAWSKRQGSDEQFF
>.|TRBJ2-7|TRBD2|TRBV6-1
TGTGCCAGCAGTGAAATGGTAGCGGGAGGGAACGAGCAGTACTTC
CASSEMVAGGNEQYF
>.|TRBJ1-2|.|TRBV5-1
TGCGCCAGCAGCTTGGACACAAACTATGGCTACACCTTC
CASSLDTNYGYTF
>few|TRBJ1-2|.|TRBV13
TGTGCCAGCAGCTTTATAGGGGCGACATATGGCTACACCTTC
CASSFIGATYGYTF
>.|TRBJ1-1|.|TRBV28
TGTGCCAGCAGTTTCCGGAGGCTATCTGAAGCTTTCTTT
CASSFRRLSEAFF
>.|TRBJ2-7|TRBD2|TRBV5-8
TGTGCCAGCAGCTTGTCCGGGAGGGCCTACGAGCAGTACTTC
CASSLSGRAYEQYF
>.|TRBJ2-7|.|TRBV19
TGTGCCAGTAAGGATCTCCCGGGAAAGCACGAGCAGTACTTC
CASKDLPGKHEQYF
>.|TRBJ2-3|.|TRBV6-5
TGTGCCAGCAGTTACTGGGGCCGCACAGATACGCAGTATTTT
CASSYWGRTDTQYF
>once|TRBJ2-7|.|TRBV9
TGTGCCAGCAGCGTAGATCAGTGGGAGGCCCCCTACGAGCAGTACTTC
CASSVDQWEAPYEQYF
>.|TRBJ2-2|.|TRBV11-2
TGTGCCAGCAGTCTGAACACCGGGGAGCTGTTTTTT
CASSLNTGELFF
>.|TRBJ1-3|.|TRBV28
TGTGCCAGCACCGGGGCTGGAAACACCATATATTTT
CASTGAGNTIYF
>.|TRBJ1-1|.|TRBV6-6
TGTGCCAGTCTTTTTCCCAGGAACACTGAAGCTTTCTTT
CASLFPRNTEAFF
>.|TRBJ2-5|.|TRBV5-1
TGCGCCAGCAGCTCCCGACAGAAAGAGACCCAGTACTTC
CASSSRQKETQYF
>.|TRBJ2-3|.|TRBV5-1
TGCGCCAGCAGCTTGGTGTCCTCAGGGAACACAGATACGCAGTATTTT
CASSLVSSGNTDTQYF
>once|TRBJ2-1|TRBD2|TRBV11-2
TGTGCCAGCAGCTTTAGCGGGAAATTCGATGAGCAGTTCTTC
CASSFSGKFDEQFF
>.|TRBJ1-2|.|TRBV28
TGTGCCAGCAGTCCCACAGGCTTCCTATATGGCTACACCTTC
CASSPTGFLYGYTF
>once|TRBJ2-7|.|TRBV6-6
TGTGCCAGCAGTTACTCGAGGAGCTCCTACGAGCAGTACTTC
CASSYSRSSYEQYF
>.|TRBJ1-5|TRBD1|TRBV18
TGTGCCAGCTCACAGCCTCCCGGGACAGGGAGACCCCAGCATTTT
CASSQPPGTGRPQHF
>few|TRBJ2-3|.|TRBV11-3
TGTGCCAGCAGCTACGGGAGCACGCAGTATTTT
CASSYGSTQYF
>.|TRBJ2-5|.|TRBV27
TGTGCCAGCAGTTTGGGGCCTAGACAAGAGACCCAGTACTTC
CASSLGPRQETQYF
>.|TRBJ2-6|.|TRBV10-3
TGTGCCATCAGTGGACAGGCTGGGGCCAACGTCCTGACTTTC
CAISGQAGANVLTF
>.|TRBJ2-5|.|TRBV29-1
TGCAGCGTTGGCAGGGGTCACCAAGAGACCCAGTACTTC
CSVGRGHQETQYF
>few|TRBJ1-1|.|TRBV18
TGTGCCAGCTCACCGCGGGGAGCGGACACTGAAGCTTTCTTT
CASSPRGADTEAFF
>.|TRBJ2-7|.|TRBV28
TGTGCCAGCCATAGCGGACCCTACGAGCAGTACTTC
CASHSGPYEQYF
>.|TRBJ2-5|.|TRBV7-3
TGTGCCAGCGGCTTCGGAGAGACCCAGTACTTC
CASGFGETQYF
>.|TRBJ2-7|TRBD2|TRBV27
TGTGCCAGCAGTTTGGGAGCGGGAGCTGCCGAGCAGTACTTC
CASSLGAGAAEQYF
>few|TRBJ2-6|.|TRBV7-9
TGTGCCAGCAGCTTATTGGCGGCTGGGGCCAACGTCCTGACTTTC
CASSLLAAGANVLTF
>few|TRBJ1-5|.|TRBV6-1
TGTGCCAGCAGTGAGGGAGAGGGAGGTCAGCCCCAGCATTTT
CASSEGEGGQPQHF
>.|TRBJ2-5|.|TRBV7-8
TGTGCCAGCAGCCGTAGTCTCTCAGAGACCCAGTACTTC
CASSRSLSETQYF
>once|TRBJ2-1|TRBD2|TRBV9
TGTGCCAGCAGCGTTGTTAGCGGGAGGGGTGTTGAGCAGTTCTTC
CASSVVSGRGVEQFF
>.|TRBJ2-2|.|TRBV4-1
TGCGCCAGCAGCCAAGAAACAGACACCGGGGAGCTGTTTTTT
CASSQETDTGELFF